This T cell receptor beta chain was recorded in a study of blood T cell repertoires in COVID-19. Overall study: Specimens from acute and convalescent COVID-19 originated in the United States, Italy and Spain. PBMCs, B-cell-depleted T cells, or T cells provided the cDNA or gDNA that made up the material.

The table lists this clone with a count of one. Seattle patients were enrolled while actively infected and followed longitudinally. In the original workflow: Estimation of nucleated cell counts relied on the amplification of reference gene primers. Assay used: immunoSEQ multiplex PCR; TCRdb lists only in-frame clones, some missing. V, J and clone size derive from that table, while D and trimming were established from the DNA sequence. The repertoire consists of about 200,000 clones, with 85% occurring once and the leading ten covering 0.85% to 0.95%. This CDR3 is 15 amino acids long. In germline, CDR1 is LNHDA, CDR2 SQIVND (reference sequence). V shed 6 bases and J shed 0 bases, with 12 bases lying between them.

This chain connects TRBV19 to TRBJ2-1, with a weak D call TRBD1 (6 bases). Sequencing was carried out using peripheral blood. This TCR was recovered from a man aged 60 to 75 with COVID-19, enrolled during active disease. CDR3 in amino acids: CASSPDRSSYNEQFF. The CDR3, as DNA: TGTGCCAGTAGCCCGGACAGATCCTCCTACAATGAGCAGTTCTTC.